This T cell receptor beta chain was retrieved from a study of identical twins. Findings and caveats of the study: In drawing conclusions, the study used cross-sectional statistical analysis and did not follow the same donors. High-abundance cord blood beta clonotypes had fewer insertions; memory repertoires showed none. Invariant MAIT and iNKT cells are populations that could partly confound zero-insertion analyses.

Every one of the donors was a healthy Caucasian. TCRdb reprocessed the 5' RACE reads via MiXCR and lists one record per CDR3 protein. In the table there are some 630,000 distinct CDR3 sequences, about 7% of which are singletons. The CDR3 is 14 amino acids. J was trimmed by 5 bases and V by 4 bases; bases with no gene match: 7. Germline values: CDR1 SQVTM, CDR2 ANQGSEA. This clonotype was counted many times. Its target is not known. The same sample was also used in a study of yellow fever vaccine responses in identical twins.

This rearrangement joins TRBV29-1 to TRBJ2-1; 8 nucleotides agree with TRBD2. The sample comprised PBMCs. The clonotype originates from a woman aged 18-29 years in good health. CDR3 loop: CSVGAGGRHNEQFF. The CDR3 nucleotides read TGCAGCGTTGGGGCGGGGGGCCGCCACAATGAGCAGTTCTTC.